These 30 T cell receptor beta chains were all obtained from the same sample, sequenced in a study of blood T cell repertoires in COVID-19. Sequencing used immunoSEQ multiplex PCR; TCRdb keeps in-frame clones, though not all of them. The sample lists approximately 670,000 clones; approximately 90% were seen once. The sequencing sample was made of peripheral blood. Receptors were obtained from a woman between 18 and 30 years old with acute or convalescent COVID-19.

The J gene is TRBJ1-3, the V gene TRBV2, with 8 positions matching TRBD1. Germline V lookup: CDR1 SNHLY, CDR2 FYNNEI. V shed 7 bases, J shed 7 bases, and the junction held 6 bases outside the gene matches. CDR3 length equals 13 residues. CDR3 sequence reads: CASKNRGGNTIYF. For the CDR3, the DNA is TGTGCCAGCAAAAACAGGGGGGGTAACACCATATATTTT.

This chain joins TRBV19 and TRBJ2-3; D remains unclear. The ends were cut back, 6 bases at V and 4 bases at J, with 20 bases in the middle. This CDR3 region has 16 residues. Germline V gene data show CDR1 as LNHDA and CDR2 as SQIVND (reference sequence). The CDR3 reads CASRPQDQAAPDTQYF. CDR3 nucleotide sequence: TGTGCCAGTAGACCCCAAGACCAGGCTGCCCCAGATACGCAGTATTTT.

This sequence joins TRBV5-8 and TRBJ1-5; D may be TRBD1 (6 bases). From germline, CDR1 is SGHTS and CDR2 YDEGEE. The V end lost 4 bases, the J end lost 0 bases, and 8 bases lay between the germline ends. The CDR3 consists of 14 residues. CDR3 sequence: CASSQGYSNQPQHF. CDR3 DNA: TGTGCCAGCAGCCAGGGGTATAGCAATCAGCCCCAGCATTTT.

V is TRBV7-9 and J is TRBJ2-7; TRBD2 matches at 12 bases. In germline, CDR1 is SEHNR, CDR2 FQNEAQ (reference sequence). The CDR3 has 15 amino acids. V shed 5 bases and J 1 base; nucleotides not matched to a gene: 3. CDR3 protein: CASSVTSGGSYEQYF. The CDR3 coding sequence is TGTGCCAGCAGCGTAACTAGCGGGGGGTCCTACGAGCAGTACTTC. Supplemented by reference TRBV7-9 and TRBJ2-7, the full variable domain reads DTGVSQNPRHKITKRGQNVTFRCDPISEHNRLYWYRQTLGQGPEFLTYFQNEAQLEKSRLLSDRFSAERPKGSFSTLEIQRTEQGDSAMYLCASSVTSGGSYEQYFGPGTRLTVT.

The chain combines TRBV6-4 with TRBJ1-2, with 9 bases aligning to TRBD1. The CDR3 loop spans 17 amino acids. V dropped 5 bases and J dropped 1; count of bases not matched to a gene: 11. CDR1 is MRHNA and CDR2 is SNTAGT in the germline V gene. CDR3 sequence reads: CASSSNRDRDHNYGYTF. The CDR3 DNA is TGTGCCAGCAGTAGTAACCGGGACAGGGACCATAACTATGGCTACACCTTC.

This clone was seen a handful of times. The V call is TRBV18, the J call TRBJ2-3; the D gene is possibly TRBD1 (5 bases). This CDR3 region has 14 residues. Germline V gives CDR1 KGHSH, CDR2 LQKENI. V was trimmed by 1 base and J by 6 bases, leaving 11 bases between them. Here the CDR3 reads CASSPQQGTDTQYF. CDR3 DNA sequence: TGTGCCAGCTCACCACAGCAGGGAACGGATACGCAGTATTTT.

The chain recombines TRBV10-3 with TRBJ1-1; D gene uncertain. The V gene's germline CDR1 is ENHRY and CDR2 SYGVKD. The V end was cut by 2 bases, the J end by 1 base, with 8 bases between. This CDR3 region has 14 residues. The CDR3 loop reads CAISEAERNTEAFF. The CDR3 nucleotides read TGTGCCATCAGTGAGGCGGAGAGGAACACTGAAGCTTTCTTT.

The chain employs TRBV29-1 and TRBJ1-1; possible D gene TRBD1, 6 bases. The CDR3 is 17 residues long. With 4 bases removed from V and 3 bases from J, the gap between germline ends came to 24 bases. The germline gives CDR1 SQVTM, CDR2 ANQGSEA. The CDR3, as DNA: TGCAGCGTTGGCTATCCGGGACACCGAGTTTGGGACACTGAAGCTTTCTTT. Translation: CSVGYPGHRVWDTEAFF.

The chain recombines TRBV7-2 with TRBJ2-7; 10 bases match TRBD2. Germline V gene data show CDR1 as SGHTA and CDR2 as FQGNSA. V lost 3 bases to trimming and J lost 2 bases; unmatched junction nucleotides: 1. The CDR3 runs 14 residues. CDR3 bases: TGTGCCAGCAGCTTTAGCGGGGGGCCCTACGAGCAGTACTTC. It is translated as CASSFSGGPYEQYF.

The rearrangement joins TRBV30 to TRBJ1-2; 9 nucleotides agree with TRBD1. Germline-derived CDR1 and CDR2 are GTSNPN and SVGIG (reference sequence). V dropped 0 bases and J dropped 3; count of bases not matched to a gene: 2. CDR3 length: 14 amino acids. The CDR3 coding sequence is TGTGCCTGGAGTGTAACAGGGGGCGACTATGGCTACACCTTC. Translating gives CAWSVTGGDYGYTF.

This rearrangement joins TRBV3-1 (or the pseudogene TRBV3-2) to TRBJ1-5; 8 bases line up with TRBD1. The CDR3 consists of 14 residues. The trim removed 3 bases at V and 4 bases at J, leaving 2 bases unmatched. Germline V CDR1 and CDR2: LGHDT, YNNKEL (reference sequence). In DNA, the CDR3 is TGTGCCAGCAGCCAGAGACAGGGGAATCAGCCCCAGCATTTT. It codes for CASSQRQGNQPQHF.

This clone was seen a few times. The chain couples TRBV5-1 to TRBJ2-5, with 10 nucleotides matching TRBD2. This CDR3 is 16 amino acids long. V trimming: 2 bases; J trimming: 0 bases; junction bases outside the gene matches: 4. CDR1 SGHRS and CDR2 YFSETQ come from the germline V gene. The CDR3 DNA sequence: TGCGCCAGCAGCTTTTACACTAGCGGGGACCAAGAGACCCAGTACTTC. It specifies CASSFYTSGDQETQYF.

The chain employs TRBV11-2 and TRBJ2-5, with D tentatively TRBD2 (6 bases). Germline V CDR1 and CDR2: SGHAT, FQNNGV. With 4 bases removed from V and 3 bases from J, the gap between germline ends came to 15 bases. There are 15 residues in the CDR3. In nucleotides, the CDR3 is TGTGCCAGCAGCTATTGGGACTTACGGGAAGAGACCCAGTACTTC. Translation: CASSYWDLREETQYF.

In nucleotides, the CDR3 is TGTGCCAGCAGCCCCACAGGGGGGTATGAGCAGTTCTTC. Protein product: CASSPTGGYEQFF. The chain has TRBV7-3 and TRBJ2-1; 8 bases map to TRBD1. Germline V gives CDR1 SGHTA, CDR2 FQGTGA. The CDR3 has 13 amino acids. The V segment lost 5 bases and the J segment 8 bases; nucleotides outside the gene matches: 5.

This rearrangement joins TRBV2 to TRBJ1-5; D call uncertain. The CDR3 is 13 amino acids. CDR1 is SNHLY, CDR2 FYNNEI, per germline. V was pared by 4 bases and J by 5 bases, with 9 bases between. CDR3 DNA sequence: TGTGCCAGCAGTGGCAGACGGGATCAGCCCCAGCATTTT. This codes for CASSGRRDQPQHF.

V usage is TRBV5-1 and J usage is TRBJ1-1; possible D gene TRBD1, 5 bases. The CDR3 is 15 amino acids. Trimming pared 4 bases from V and 0 bases from J, leaving 13 bases between. Germline CDR1 is SGHRS and CDR2 is YFSETQ. The CDR3 is CASSILPGLNTEAFF. The CDR3 bases are TGCGCCAGCAGCATTCTTCCAGGGTTGAACACTGAAGCTTTCTTT.

The V call is TRBV5-1, the J call TRBJ1-2, with D perhaps matching TRBD1 (6 bases). The CDR3 covers 14 residues. Per germline, CDR1 SGHRS and CDR2 YFSETQ. The V gene lost 5 bases and the J gene lost 5 bases, with 16 bases spanning the gap. CDR3: CASRADRSGYGYTF. The CDR3 region has the DNA TGCGCCAGCAGGGCCGACAGGTCTGGATATGGCTACACCTTC.

The V and J genes are TRBV6-5 and TRBJ1-2; possibly TRBD1 for D (6 bases). Germline CDR1 is MNHEY and CDR2 is SVGAGI. Trimming stripped 6 bases from V and 6 bases from J, with 17 bases between. This CDR3 region has 14 residues. CDR3 sequence reads: CASRGIWGGDGYTF. CDR3 coding DNA: TGTGCCAGCAGAGGGATTTGGGGGGGCGATGGCTACACCTTC.

The rearrangement joins TRBV6-4 to TRBJ1-5, with D perhaps matching TRBD1 (5 bases). Germline V gene lookup returns CDR1 MRHNA and CDR2 SNTAGT. This CDR3 has 14 residues. Trimming pared 3 bases from V and 9 bases from J, leaving 15 bases between. The CDR3 sequence is CASSERQCSTPQHF. The CDR3 region has the DNA TGTGCCAGCAGTGAACGACAGTGTTCTACGCCCCAGCATTTT.

The genes are TRBV27 and TRBJ1-2; D is unresolved. Germline V gene data show CDR1 as MNHEY and CDR2 as SMNVEV (reference sequence). V shed 5 bases and J shed 2 bases, with 6 bases lying between them. This CDR3 spans 12 amino acids. The CDR3 bases are TGTGCCAGCAGTGGCCTGAACTATGGCTACACCTTC. This sequence encodes CASSGLNYGYTF.

The chain recombines TRBV6-5 with TRBJ1-2, with 7 bases identical to TRBD1. V was clipped by 7 bases and J by 3 bases; unmatched bases: 11. Germline loops: CDR1 MNHEY, CDR2 SVGAGI. This CDR3 region has 15 residues. The CDR3, as DNA: TGTGCCAGCAAAGTGGACAGGAGCAAGGACTATGGCTACACCTTC. Translating gives CASKVDRSKDYGYTF.

The chain carries TRBV6-6 and TRBJ1-3; TRBD1 aligns across 7 bases. CDR1 and CDR2 from the germline V gene are MNHNY and SVGAGI (reference sequence). The CDR3 totals 13 residues. V shed 7 bases, J shed 4 bases, and the junction held 4 bases outside the gene matches. The CDR3 region has the DNA TGTGCCAGCACTCAGGGGGTAGGAAACACCATATATTTT. Protein product: CASTQGVGNTIYF.

This rearrangement joins TRBV10-3 to TRBJ2-1, with D tentatively TRBD1 (7 bases). The ends were cut back, 5 bases at V and 8 bases at J, with 16 bases in the middle. Germline CDR1 is ENHRY and CDR2 is SYGVKD. The CDR3 consists of 14 residues. The CDR3 DNA is TGTGCCATCAGTCTTGCGGGACAGAACCATGAGCAGTTCTTC. It translates to CAISLAGQNHEQFF.

The chain combines TRBV5-6 with TRBJ2-6, with D tentatively TRBD1 (6 bases). CDR3 size: 16 residues. Germline CDR1 is SGHDT and CDR2 is YYEEEE. V was pared by 0 bases and J by 4 bases, with 11 bases between. The CDR3 DNA is TGTGCCAGCAGCTTGGTAACAGGGACCGGGGCCAACGTCCTGACTTTC. Translation: CASSLVTGTGANVLTF.

For this clone: Other DNA sequences in this sample translate to the same CDR3. This rearrangement joins TRBV5-1 to TRBJ1-1, with D maybe TRBD1 (6 bases). The germline gives CDR1 SGHRS, CDR2 YFSETQ. The V gene lost 3 bases and the J gene lost 3 bases, with 9 bases spanning the gap. CDR3 size: 13 residues. CDR3 region: CASSSTGYTEAFF. CDR3 in DNA: TGCGCCAGCAGCTCAACAGGGTACACTGAAGCTTTCTTT.

V usage is TRBV3-1 (or the pseudogene TRBV3-2) and J usage is TRBJ1-1, with 7 bases aligning to TRBD1. Unmatched junction bases numbered 7, after V lost 4 bases and J lost 11 bases. Germline CDR1 LGHDT, CDR2 YNNKEL (reference sequence). This CDR3 has 12 amino acids. CDR3 residues: CASSPRQGFAFF. CDR3 nucleotide sequence: TGTGCCAGCAGCCCGAGACAGGGCTTTGCTTTCTTT.

DNA for the CDR3: TGTGCCAGCAGCTCCCGGAAAGACCGCGGGTATGGCTACACCTTC. Amino acid sequence: CASSSRKDRGYGYTF. The rearrangement joins TRBV21-1 to TRBJ1-2. TRBV21-1 is a known pseudogene. The CDR3 extends over 15 amino acids.

J is TRBJ2-5 and V is TRBV27; 8 nucleotides agree with TRBD2. Germline V lookup: CDR1 MNHEY, CDR2 SMNVEV (reference sequence). Trimming removed 5 bases from V and 6 bases from J; junction bases left unmatched: 11. This CDR3 contains 15 residues. The CDR3 DNA follows: TGTGCCAGCAGTCCAAACTTACGGGGGGGTAAGACCCAGTACTTC. Its translation: CASSPNLRGGKTQYF.

The chain carries TRBV30 and TRBJ1-6; tentative D call: TRBD1 (5 bases). The CDR3 extends over 19 amino acids. CDR1 and CDR2 from the germline V gene are GTSNPN and SVGIG (reference sequence). V was pared by 2 bases and J by 6 bases, with 26 bases between. The CDR3 nucleotides are TGTGCCTGGAGTAGCAACAGGTCCCCGAGCTACGGGTTTAATTCACCCCTCCACTTT. Protein: CAWSSNRSPSYGFNSPLHF.

The chain employs TRBV7-2 and TRBJ1-3, with D possibly being TRBD1 (6 bases). Per germline, CDR1 SGHTA and CDR2 FQGNSA. There are 16 residues in the CDR3. Trimming left V 4 bases short and J 4 bases short, with 17 bases between. The CDR3 DNA sequence: TGTGCCAGCAGCTCCCGCGGGGGCGCGAGAGGAAACACCATATATTTT. Encoded protein: CASSSRGGARGNTIYF.